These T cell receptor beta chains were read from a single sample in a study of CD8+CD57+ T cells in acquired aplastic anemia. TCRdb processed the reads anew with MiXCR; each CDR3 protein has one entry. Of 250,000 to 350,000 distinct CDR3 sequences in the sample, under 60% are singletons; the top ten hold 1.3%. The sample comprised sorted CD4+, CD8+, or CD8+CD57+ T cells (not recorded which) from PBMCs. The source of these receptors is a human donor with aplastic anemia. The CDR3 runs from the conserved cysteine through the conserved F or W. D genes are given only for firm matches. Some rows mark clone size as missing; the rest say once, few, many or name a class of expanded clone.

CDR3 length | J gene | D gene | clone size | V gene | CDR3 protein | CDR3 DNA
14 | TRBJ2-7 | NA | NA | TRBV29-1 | CSVVGEGTNYEQYF | TGCAGCGTTGTGGGGGAAGGAACAAATTACGAGCAGTACTTC
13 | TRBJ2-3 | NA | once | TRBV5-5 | CASSRLPRDTQYF | TGTGCCAGCAGCCGCCTCCCCCGAGATACGCAGTATTTT
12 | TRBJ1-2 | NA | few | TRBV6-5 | CASSSVVAGYTF | TGTGCCAGCAGTTCAGTTGTTGCAGGCTACACCTTC
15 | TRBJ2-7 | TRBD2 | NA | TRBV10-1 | CASSGGLAGGYEQYF | TGCGCCAGCAGTGGGGGGCTAGCGGGGGGCTACGAGCAGTACTTC
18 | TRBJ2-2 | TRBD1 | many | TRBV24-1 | CATSARSGTGPNTGELFF | TGTGCCACCAGTGCCCGCTCCGGGACAGGGCCAAACACCGGGGAGCTGTTTTTT
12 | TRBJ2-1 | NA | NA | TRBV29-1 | CSQGGADNEQFF | TGCAGCCAGGGGGGGGCTGACAATGAGCAGTTCTTC
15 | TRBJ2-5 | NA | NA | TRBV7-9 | CASNQDDRDWEAQYF | TGTGCCAGCAACCAAGACGACAGGGATTGGGAGGCCCAGTACTTC
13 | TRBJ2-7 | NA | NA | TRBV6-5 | CASSYRSGYEQYF | TGTGCCAGCAGTTACCGTAGCGGCTACGAGCAGTACTTC
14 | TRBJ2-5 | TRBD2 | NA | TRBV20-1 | CSASMTSGRETQYF | TGCAGTGCTAGTATGACTAGCGGGAGGGAGACCCAGTACTTC
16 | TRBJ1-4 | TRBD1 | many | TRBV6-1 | CASMANRGWTNEKLFF | TGTGCCTCTATGGCCAACAGGGGATGGACTAATGAAAAACTGTTTTTT
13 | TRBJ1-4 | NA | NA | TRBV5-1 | CASQQGPNEKLFF | TGCGCCAGCCAGCAGGGCCCGAATGAAAAACTGTTTTTT
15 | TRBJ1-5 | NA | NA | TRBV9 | CASSKSGDSNQPQHF | TGTGCCAGCAGCAAATCAGGGGATAGCAATCAGCCCCAGCATTTT
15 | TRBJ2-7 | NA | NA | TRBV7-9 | CASSPGGSVSTEQYF | TGTGCCAGCAGCCCTGGGGGGAGCGTCTCAACCGAGCAGTACTTC
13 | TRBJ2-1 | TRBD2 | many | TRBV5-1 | CASRLAGGDEQFF | TGCGCCAGCAGACTAGCGGGGGGGGATGAGCAGTTCTTC
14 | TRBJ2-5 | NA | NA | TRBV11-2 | CASSRKVQSETQYF | TGTGCCAGCAGCCGAAAAGTTCAGTCAGAGACCCAGTACTTC
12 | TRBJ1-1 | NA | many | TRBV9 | CASSVGGGEAFF | TGTGCCAGCAGCGTAGGGGGGGGTGAAGCTTTCTTT
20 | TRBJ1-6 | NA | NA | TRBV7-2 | CASSLEGFRVRRREGSPLHF | TGTGCCAGCAGCTTAGAAGGGTTCCGGGTGAGGCGTCGAGAGGGGTCACCCCTCCACTTT
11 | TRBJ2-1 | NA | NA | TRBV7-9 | CASSFSNEQFF | TGTGCCAGCAGCTTTAGCAATGAGCAGTTCTTC
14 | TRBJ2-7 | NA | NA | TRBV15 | CATSSPRPDYEQYF | TGTGCCACCAGCAGCCCCCGACCGGACTACGAGCAGTACTTC
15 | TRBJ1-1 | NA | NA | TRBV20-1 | CSARQGRTVNTEAFF | TGCAGTGCTAGACAGGGGAGGACAGTGAACACTGAAGCTTTCTTT
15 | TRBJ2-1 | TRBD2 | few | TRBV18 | CASSPLPGGRYEQFF | TGTGCCAGCTCACCTCTTCCGGGAGGGCGGTACGAGCAGTTCTTC
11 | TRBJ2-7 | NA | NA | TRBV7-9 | CASSTDYEQYF | TGTGCCAGCAGCACGGACTACGAGCAGTACTTC
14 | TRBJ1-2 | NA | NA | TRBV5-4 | CASSSAGPNYGYTF | TGTGCCAGCAGCTCAGCCGGACCGAACTATGGCTACACCTTC
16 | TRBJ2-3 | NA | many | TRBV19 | CASTSRDGRGMDTQYF | TGTGCCAGTACATCCCGGGACGGTCGGGGTATGGATACGCAGTATTTT
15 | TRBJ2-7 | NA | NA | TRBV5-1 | CASSLMPTGSNEQYF | TGCGCCAGCAGCTTAATGCCGACAGGATCTAACGAGCAGTACTTC
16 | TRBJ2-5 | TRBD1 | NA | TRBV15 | CATSILDRGRLETQYF | TGTGCCACCAGCATCCTGGACAGGGGGCGATTGGAGACCCAGTACTTC
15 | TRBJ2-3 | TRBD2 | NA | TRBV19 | CASSPRLAGTDTQYF | TGTGCCAGCAGTCCGCGACTAGCGGGCACAGATACGCAGTATTTT
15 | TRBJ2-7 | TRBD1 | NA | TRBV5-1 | CASSSAGTGLYEQYF | TGCGCCAGCAGCTCGGCCGGGACAGGCCTCTACGAGCAGTACTTC
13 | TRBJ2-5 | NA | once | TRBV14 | CASSQQGLATQYF | TGTGCCAGCAGCCAACAGGGTTTGGCGACCCAGTACTTC
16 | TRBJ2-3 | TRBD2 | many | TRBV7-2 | CASNYQTSGSPDTQYF | TGTGCCAGCAACTATCAGACTAGCGGGAGCCCAGATACGCAGTATTTT
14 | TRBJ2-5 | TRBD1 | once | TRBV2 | CASINSIQGSAQYF | TGTGCCAGCATTAACTCCATACAGGGGAGTGCCCAGTACTTC
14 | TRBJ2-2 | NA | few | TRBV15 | CATSRDRPAGELFF | TGTGCCACCAGCAGAGACAGACCTGCCGGGGAGCTGTTTTTT
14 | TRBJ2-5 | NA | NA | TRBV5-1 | CASSVGAAWETQYF | TGCGCCAGCAGCGTGGGGGCCGCATGGGAGACCCAGTACTTC
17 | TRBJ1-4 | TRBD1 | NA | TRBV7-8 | CASSLEGTAPTNEKLFF | TGTGCCAGCAGCTTAGAAGGGACAGCTCCAACTAATGAAAAACTGTTTTTT
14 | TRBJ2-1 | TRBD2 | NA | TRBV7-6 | CASSSGLAGGEQFF | TGTGCCAGCAGCTCGGGACTAGCGGGAGGTGAGCAGTTCTTC
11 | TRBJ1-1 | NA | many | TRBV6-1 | CAGGENTEAFF | TGTGCCGGGGGGGAGAACACTGAAGCTTTCTTT
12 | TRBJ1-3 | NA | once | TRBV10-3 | CAISDGGNTIYF | TGTGCCATCAGTGACGGAGGAAACACCATATATTTT
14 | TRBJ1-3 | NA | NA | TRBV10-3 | CAISAEQTGNTIYF | TGTGCCATCAGTGCTGAACAGACGGGAAACACCATATATTTT
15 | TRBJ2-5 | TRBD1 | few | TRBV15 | CATIPDRGVGETQYF | TGTGCCACCATCCCGGACAGGGGAGTAGGCGAGACCCAGTACTTC
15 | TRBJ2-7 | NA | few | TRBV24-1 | CATSDSGKDQYEQYF | TGTGCCACCAGTGATTCTGGTAAGGACCAGTACGAGCAGTACTTC
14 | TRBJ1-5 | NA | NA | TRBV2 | CASTGEKGNQPQHF | TGTGCCAGCACCGGGGAGAAGGGCAATCAGCCCCAGCATTTT
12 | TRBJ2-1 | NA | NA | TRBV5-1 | CASSQTLSEQFF | TGCGCCAGCAGCCAGACACTTTCTGAGCAGTTCTTC
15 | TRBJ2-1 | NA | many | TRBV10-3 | CAISEQSSPYNEQFF | TGTGCCATCAGTGAGCAAAGTTCCCCCTACAATGAGCAGTTCTTC
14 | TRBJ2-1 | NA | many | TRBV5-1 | CASSFAGQDNEQFF | TGCGCCAGCAGCTTTGCGGGGCAGGACAATGAGCAGTTCTTC
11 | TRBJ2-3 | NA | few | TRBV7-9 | CASREWGTQYF | TGTGCCAGCAGGGAATGGGGTACGCAGTATTTT
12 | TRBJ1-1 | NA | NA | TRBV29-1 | CSVWGGNTEAFF | TGCAGCGTTTGGGGGGGGAACACTGAAGCTTTCTTT
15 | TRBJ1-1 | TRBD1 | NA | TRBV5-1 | CASSTEGQPNTEAFF | TGCGCCAGCAGCACGGAGGGACAGCCGAACACTGAAGCTTTCTTT
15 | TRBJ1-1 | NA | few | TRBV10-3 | CAISNSGTGNTEAFF | TGTGCCATCAGTAACTCAGGAACGGGTAATACTGAAGCTTTCTTT
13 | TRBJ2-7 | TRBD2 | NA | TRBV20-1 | CSASLAGGYEQYF | TGCAGTGCTAGTTTAGCGGGAGGCTACGAGCAGTACTTC
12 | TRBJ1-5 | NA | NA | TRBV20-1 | CSASEGDQPQHF | TGCAGTGCTAGCGAGGGTGATCAGCCCCAGCATTTT
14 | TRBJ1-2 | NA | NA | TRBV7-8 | CASSLGQQFYGYTF | TGTGCCAGCAGCTTAGGTCAGCAATTCTATGGCTACACCTTC
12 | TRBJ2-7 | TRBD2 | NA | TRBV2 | CASRGRAYEQYF | TGTGCCAGCAGAGGGAGGGCCTACGAGCAGTACTTC
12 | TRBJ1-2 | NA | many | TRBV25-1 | CASSDPLYGYTF | TGTGCCAGCAGTGACCCTCTCTATGGCTACACCTTC